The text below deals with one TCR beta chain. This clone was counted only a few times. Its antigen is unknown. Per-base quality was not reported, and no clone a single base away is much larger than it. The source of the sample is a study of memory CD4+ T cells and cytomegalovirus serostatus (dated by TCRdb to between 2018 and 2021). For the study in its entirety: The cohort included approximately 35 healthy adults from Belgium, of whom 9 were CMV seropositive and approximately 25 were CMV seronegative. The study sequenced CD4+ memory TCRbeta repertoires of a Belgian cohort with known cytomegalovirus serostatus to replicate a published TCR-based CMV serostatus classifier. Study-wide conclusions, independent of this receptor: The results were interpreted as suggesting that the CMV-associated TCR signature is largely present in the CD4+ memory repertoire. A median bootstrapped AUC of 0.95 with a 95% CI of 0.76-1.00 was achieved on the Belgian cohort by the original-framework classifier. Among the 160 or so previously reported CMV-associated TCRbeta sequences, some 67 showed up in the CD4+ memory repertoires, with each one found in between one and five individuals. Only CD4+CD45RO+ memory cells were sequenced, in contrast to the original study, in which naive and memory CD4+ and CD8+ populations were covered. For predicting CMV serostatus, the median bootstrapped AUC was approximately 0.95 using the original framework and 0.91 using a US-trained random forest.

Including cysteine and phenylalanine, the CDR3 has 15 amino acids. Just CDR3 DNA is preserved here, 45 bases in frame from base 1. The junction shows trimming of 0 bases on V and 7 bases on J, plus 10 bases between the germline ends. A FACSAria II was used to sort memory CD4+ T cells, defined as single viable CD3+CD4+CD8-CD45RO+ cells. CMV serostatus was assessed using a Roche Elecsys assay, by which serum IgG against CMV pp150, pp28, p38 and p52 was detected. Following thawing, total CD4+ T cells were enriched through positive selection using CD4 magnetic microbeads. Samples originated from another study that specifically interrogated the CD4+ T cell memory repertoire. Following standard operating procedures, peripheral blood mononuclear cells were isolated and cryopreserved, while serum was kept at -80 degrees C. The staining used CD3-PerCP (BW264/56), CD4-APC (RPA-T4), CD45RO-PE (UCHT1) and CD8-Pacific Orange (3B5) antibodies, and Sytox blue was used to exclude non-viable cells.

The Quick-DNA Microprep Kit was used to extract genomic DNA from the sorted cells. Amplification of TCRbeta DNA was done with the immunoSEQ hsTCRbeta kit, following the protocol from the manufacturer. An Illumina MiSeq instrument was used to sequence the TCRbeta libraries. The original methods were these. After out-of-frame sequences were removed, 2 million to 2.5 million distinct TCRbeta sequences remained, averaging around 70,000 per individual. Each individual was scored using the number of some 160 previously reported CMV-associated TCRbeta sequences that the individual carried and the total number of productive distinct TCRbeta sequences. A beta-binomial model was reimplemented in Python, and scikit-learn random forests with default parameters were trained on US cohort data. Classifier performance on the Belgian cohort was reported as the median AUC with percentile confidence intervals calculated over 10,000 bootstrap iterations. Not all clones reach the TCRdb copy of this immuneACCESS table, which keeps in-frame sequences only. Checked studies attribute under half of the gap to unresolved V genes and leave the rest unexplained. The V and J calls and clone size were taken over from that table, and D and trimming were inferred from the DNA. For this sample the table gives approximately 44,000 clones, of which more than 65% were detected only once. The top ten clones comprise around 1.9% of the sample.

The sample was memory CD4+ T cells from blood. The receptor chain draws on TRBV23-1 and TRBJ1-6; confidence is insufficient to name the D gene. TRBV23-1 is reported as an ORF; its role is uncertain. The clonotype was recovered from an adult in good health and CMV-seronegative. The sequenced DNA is TGCGCCAGCAGTCAATCGACGCCGGGAAATTCACCCCTCCACTTT. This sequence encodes CASSQSTPGNSPLHF.